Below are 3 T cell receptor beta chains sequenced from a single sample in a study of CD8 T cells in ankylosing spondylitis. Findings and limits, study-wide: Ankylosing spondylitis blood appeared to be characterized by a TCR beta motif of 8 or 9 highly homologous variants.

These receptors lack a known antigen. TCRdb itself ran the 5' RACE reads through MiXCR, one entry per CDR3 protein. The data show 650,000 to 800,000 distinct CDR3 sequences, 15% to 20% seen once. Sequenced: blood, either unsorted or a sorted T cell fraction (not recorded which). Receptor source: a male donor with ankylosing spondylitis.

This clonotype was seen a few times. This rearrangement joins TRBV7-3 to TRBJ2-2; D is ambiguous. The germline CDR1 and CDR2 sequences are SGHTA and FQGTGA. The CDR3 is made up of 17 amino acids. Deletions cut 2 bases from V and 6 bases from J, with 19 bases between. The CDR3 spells CASSLSPTYTESGELFF. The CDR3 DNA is TGTGCCAGCAGCTTATCCCCAACCTACACCGAATCCGGGGAGCTGTTTTTT.

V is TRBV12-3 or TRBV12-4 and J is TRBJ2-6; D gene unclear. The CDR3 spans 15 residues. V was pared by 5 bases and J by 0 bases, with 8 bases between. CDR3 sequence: CASSPYYSGANVLTF. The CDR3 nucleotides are TGTGCCAGCAGTCCCTATTACTCTGGGGCCAACGTCCTGACTTTC.

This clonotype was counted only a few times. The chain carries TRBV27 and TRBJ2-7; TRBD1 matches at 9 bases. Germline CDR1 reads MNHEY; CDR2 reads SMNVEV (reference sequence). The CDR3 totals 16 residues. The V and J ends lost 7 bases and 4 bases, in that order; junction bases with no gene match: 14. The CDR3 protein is CASTRRGGQGVYEQYF. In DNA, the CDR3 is TGTGCCAGCACCAGGAGGGGGGGACAGGGTGTTTACGAGCAGTACTTC.